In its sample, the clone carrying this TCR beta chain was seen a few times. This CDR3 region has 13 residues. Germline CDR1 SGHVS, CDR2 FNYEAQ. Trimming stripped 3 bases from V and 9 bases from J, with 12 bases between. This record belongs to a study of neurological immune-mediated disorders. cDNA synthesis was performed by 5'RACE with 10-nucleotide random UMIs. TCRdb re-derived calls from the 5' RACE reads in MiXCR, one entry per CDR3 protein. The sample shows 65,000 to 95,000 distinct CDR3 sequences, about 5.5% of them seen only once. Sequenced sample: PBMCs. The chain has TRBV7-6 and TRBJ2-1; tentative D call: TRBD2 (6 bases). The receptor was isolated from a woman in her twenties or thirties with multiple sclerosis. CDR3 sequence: CASSFGGASEQFF. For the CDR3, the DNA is TGTGCCAGCAGCTTCGGGGGAGCGAGTGAGCAGTTCTTC.